This TCR beta chain was sequenced for a study of response to subunit inactivated influenza vaccine. Findings and limits, study-wide: That few new T cells are recruited by each seasonal influenza vaccination was the authors' suggestion.

The V end was cut by 0 bases, the J end by 2 bases, with 6 bases between. CDR3 length equals 13 residues. Germline values: CDR1 SGHRS, CDR2 YFSETQ. This clonotype has just a few counts. Its antigen is still unknown. TCRdb re-called the RT-PCR reads with MiXCR, one entry per CDR3 protein. The profile covers 700,000 to 900,000 distinct CDR3 sequences, with 21% appearing a single time and roughly 10% taken by the ten largest. The receptor's source is a man between 45 and 60 years old who received an inactivated influenza vaccine. The chain uses TRBV5-1 and TRBJ2-7; no firm D call. The starting material was PBMCs from blood, obtained roughly 5 days after vaccination. CDR3 coding DNA: TGCGCCAGCAGCTTGGGATATACCTACGAGCAGTACTTC. It specifies CASSLGYTYEQYF.